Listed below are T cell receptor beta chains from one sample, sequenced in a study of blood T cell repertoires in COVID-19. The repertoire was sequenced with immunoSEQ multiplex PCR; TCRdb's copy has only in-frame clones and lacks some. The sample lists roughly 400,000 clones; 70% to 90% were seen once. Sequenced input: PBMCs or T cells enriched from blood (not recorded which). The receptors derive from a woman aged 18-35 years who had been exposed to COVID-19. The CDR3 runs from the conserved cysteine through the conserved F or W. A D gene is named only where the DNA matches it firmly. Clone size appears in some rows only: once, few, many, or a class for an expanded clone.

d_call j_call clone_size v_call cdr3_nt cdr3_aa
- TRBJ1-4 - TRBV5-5 TGTGCCAGCAGCAGAATGGAGGCCGAAAAACTGTTTTTT CASSRMEAEKLFF
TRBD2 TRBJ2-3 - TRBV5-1 TGCGCCAGCAGCTTGCTAGCGGGGGAGAGCACAGATACGCAGTATTTT CASSLLAGESTDTQYF
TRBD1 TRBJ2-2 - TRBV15 TGTGCCACCAGCGGGCGGGGGACAGGGAATAACGGGGAGCTGTTTTTT CATSGRGTGNNGELFF
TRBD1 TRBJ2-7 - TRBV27 TGTGCCAGCAGTTTATACAAGACAGGGGACGAGCAGTACTTC CASSLYKTGDEQYF
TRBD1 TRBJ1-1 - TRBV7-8 TGTGCCAGCAGCCCGCATCAGGGGGCTGGGACTGAAGCTTTCTTT CASSPHQGAGTEAFF
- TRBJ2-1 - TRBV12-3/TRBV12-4 TGTGCCAGCTGGAGAGGAAATGAGCAGTTCTTC CASWRGNEQFF
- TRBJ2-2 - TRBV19 TGTGCCAGTAGTAGCCAGCCGACAGGCCCGAGGACCGGGGAGCTGTTTTTT CASSSQPTGPRTGELFF
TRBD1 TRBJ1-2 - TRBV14 TGTGCCAGCAGTCCCAACAGGGGGCATGGCTACACCTTC CASSPNRGHGYTF
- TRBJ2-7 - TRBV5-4 TGTGCCAGCAGCTTGGAACCGGGACACACCTCCTACGAGCAGTACTTC CASSLEPGHTSYEQYF
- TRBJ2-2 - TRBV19 TGTGCCAGTAGCCAATTTACCGGGGAGCTGTTTTTT CASSQFTGELFF
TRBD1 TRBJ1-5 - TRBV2 TGTGCCAGCAGTGGGACAGGGGTGGCAAATCAGCCCCAGCATTTT CASSGTGVANQPQHF
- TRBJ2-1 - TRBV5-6 TGTGCCAGCAGCCTAGGACTGGCCTACAATGAGCAGTTCTTC CASSLGLAYNEQFF
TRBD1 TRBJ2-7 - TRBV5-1 TGCGCCAGCAGCTTGGAGGCAGGGGGCGTCCTCGATACGGACGAGCAGTACTTC CASSLEAGGVLDTDEQYF
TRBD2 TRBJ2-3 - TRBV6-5 TGTGCCAGCATCAGGAGCGGGAGGCCTACAGATACGCAGTATTTT CASIRSGRPTDTQYF
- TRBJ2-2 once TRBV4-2 TGTGCCAGCCAGTGGACAGCCTCTGGCGCGAACACCGGGGAGCTGTTTTTT CASQWTASGANTGELFF
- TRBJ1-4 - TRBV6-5 TGTGCCAGCAGTTACTCTAGCGGGATTGCTAATGAAAAACTGTTTTTT CASSYSSGIANEKLFF
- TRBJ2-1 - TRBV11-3 TGTGCCAGCAGCTTACCCGATGCGGACAATGAGCAGTTCTTC CASSLPDADNEQFF
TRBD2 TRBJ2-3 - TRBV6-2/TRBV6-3 TGTGCCAGCAGTAGCGGGGGGGCCTCAGATACGCAGTATTTT CASSSGGASDTQYF
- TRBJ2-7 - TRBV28 TGTGCCAGCAGTTTATTCGACTACCTATACGAGCAGTACTTC CASSLFDYLYEQYF
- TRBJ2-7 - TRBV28 TGTGCCAGCAGCCGAATACCCCGGCTAGCGCGCCCCTACGAGCAGTACTTC CASSRIPRLARPYEQYF
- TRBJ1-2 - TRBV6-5 TGTGCCAGCAGCGCATTTCAGGTCACCTATGGCTACACCTTC CASSAFQVTYGYTF
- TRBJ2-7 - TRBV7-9 TGTGCCAGCAGCTTAGTGGGGGAAGCGGGCCTCGGGCAGTACTTC CASSLVGEAGLGQYF
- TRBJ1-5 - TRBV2 TGTGCCAGCACCCTGGTTGGAGGGGGCAATCAGCCCCAGCATTTT CASTLVGGGNQPQHF
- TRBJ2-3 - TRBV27 TGTGCCAGCAGTTCCACGAATTTGGAGGATACGCAGTATTTT CASSSTNLEDTQYF
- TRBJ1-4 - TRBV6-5 TGTGCCAGCGCAGGACAGTCGAATGAAAAACTGTTTTTT CASAGQSNEKLFF
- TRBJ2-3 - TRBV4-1 TGCGCCAGCAGCCAGCCCCGGCAGGCTTACTCTAGCACAGATACGCAGTATTTT CASSQPRQAYSSTDTQYF
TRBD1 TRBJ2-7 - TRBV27 TGTGCCAGCAGTTTAAGAGCCGGGACAGCCACCTACGAGCAGTACTTC CASSLRAGTATYEQYF
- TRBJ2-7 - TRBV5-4 TGTGCCAGCGCCAGGGGGGTCAGCGAGCAGTACTTC CASARGVSEQYF
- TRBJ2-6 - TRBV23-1 TGCGCCAGCAGTCAACAGGGCCCTTCCTCCCACTCTGGGGCCAACGTCCTGACTTTC CASSQQGPSSHSGANVLTF
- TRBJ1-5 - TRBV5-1 TGCGCCAGCAGCTTGGACTCCGGCAATCAGCCCCAGCATTTT CASSLDSGNQPQHF
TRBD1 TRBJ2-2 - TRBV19 TGTGCCAGTAGTATACCACAGGGGCACGGGGAGCTGTTTTTT CASSIPQGHGELFF
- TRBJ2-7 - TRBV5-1 TGCGCCAGCAGCTTGGACCGGGTCACGTACGAGCAGTACTTC CASSLDRVTYEQYF
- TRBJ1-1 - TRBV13 TGTGCCAGCAGCCCCCAGGGGCGAAACACTGAAGCTTTCTTT CASSPQGRNTEAFF
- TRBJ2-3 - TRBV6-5 TGTGCCAGCGCGAGGACTGATTTGAGCACAGATACGCAGTATTTT CASARTDLSTDTQYF
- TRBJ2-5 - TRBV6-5 TGTGCCAGCAGCCCCGGGACTCCCGAGACCCAGTACTTC CASSPGTPETQYF
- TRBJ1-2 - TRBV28 TGTGCCAGCAAACAAGACAGTAACTATGGCTACACCTTC CASKQDSNYGYTF